A selection of T cell receptor beta chains follows, all from one sample in a study of tumor and adjacent non-tumor tissue in lung cancer. MiXCR, run by TCRdb on the multiplex PCR reads, gives a single entry per CDR3 protein. Found here are over 80,000 distinct CDR3 sequences, roughly three quarters of them singletons; the top ten hold around a fifth. Sequencing was performed on distant non-tumor lung tissue. Receptors were obtained from a woman between 50 and 59 years old with non-small cell lung cancer. Both conserved end residues are part of each CDR3. The D gene is left open where the match is weak. Size values are once, few and many counts, or a class for expanded clones, and some rows have none.

J | D | V | size | DNA | CDR3
TRBJ2-7 | . | TRBV5-1 | . | TGCGCCAGCCGGACTAACAGGATCTCTACCTACGAGCAGTACTTC | CASRTNRISTYEQYF
TRBJ1-4 | . | TRBV28 | . | TGTGCCAGCAGTTACGCGAGTCAGGGAGGGGAAAAACTGTTTTTT | CASSYASQGGEKLFF
TRBJ2-2 | . | TRBV6-5 | . | TGTGTCAGCAGTCACGGGTCCCTAGGCAACACCGGGGAACTGTTTTTT | CVSSHGSLGNTGELFF
TRBJ2-7 | . | TRBV6-5 | many | TGTGCCAGCAGTCAATCAGGGGTCTACGAGCAGTACTTC | CASSQSGVYEQYF
TRBJ2-7 | . | TRBV7-9 | . | TGTACAAGCAGCAAGGAGAGCGACTCCTACAAGCAGTACTTC | CTSSKESDSYKQYF
TRBJ2-7 | . | TRBV6-6 | . | TGCGCCGCCCAAGGGACAAGGGTCTACGAGCAGTACTTC | CAAQGTRVYEQYF
TRBJ1-3 | . | TRBV6-5 | . | TGTGCCAGCACGGGACCGAGCTCTGGAGACGCCATATATTTT | CASTGPSSGDAIYF
TRBJ2-7 | TRBD2 | TRBV29-1 | . | TGCAGCGTTATGGGACTAGCGGGACCGCCCTATAAGCAGTACTTC | CSVMGLAGPPYKQYF
TRBJ2-3 | . | TRBV5-5 | . | TGTGCCAGCAGCCAACGCACTCGGACAGATACGCAATATTTT | CASSQRTRTDTQYF
TRBJ2-1 | TRBD2 | TRBV28 | . | TGTGGCAGCAGTTTCGGACTAGCGTCCGATGAGCAGTTCTTC | CGSSFGLASDEQFF
TRBJ2-3 | TRBD1 | TRBV5-1 | . | TGCACCAGCCGCCAGGGATCGACAGGGGGATCAGATACGCAGTATTTT | CTSRQGSTGGSDTQYF
TRBJ2-7 | TRBD1 | TRBV11-2 | few | TGTGTCAGCAGCTTAGTTAGGGACAGCTACGAGCAGTTTTTC | CVSSLVRDSYEQFF
TRBJ1-1 | . | TRBV29-1 | . | TGCAGCGTTGAGGGGGGACAAGACAACTCTGAAGCTTTCTTT | CSVEGGQDNSEAFF
TRBJ2-1 | TRBD2 | TRBV4-2 | many | TGTGCCAGCAGCCAAGAGGGGACTAGCGGACCCTACAATGAGCAGTTCTTC | CASSQEGTSGPYNEQFF
TRBJ2-1 | . | TRBV11-2 | . | TGTGCCAGCAGCTCCGCTAGCAGGAGCCCCTACAATGAGCAGTTCTTC | CASSSASRSPYNEQFF
TRBJ2-1 | . | TRBV11-1 | medium-sized | TGTGCCAGCAGCGCCGCGGACTACAATGAGCAGTTCTTC | CASSAADYNEQFF
TRBJ2-7 | . | TRBV11-2 | . | TGTGCCAACAGCACCGGAACAGGGCACACCTACGAGCAATACTTC | CANSTGTGHTYEQYF
TRBJ2-4 | . | TRBV6-5 | . | TGTGCCAGCAGTGGCTCCCGAGTAGCCAAAAGCATTCATTACTTC | CASSGSRVAKSIHYF
TRBJ1-1 | . | TRBV28 | many | TGTGCCAGCCGTTGGGGCACTGAAGCTTTCTTT | CASRWGTEAFF
TRBJ2-3 | . | TRBV11-2 | . | TGTGCCATCAGCTTGGGACCCCCAGGGGACCATACGCAGTACTTT | CAISLGPPGDHTQYF
TRBJ2-2 | . | TRBV5-1 | . | TGCGCCAACAGCTTGGCAGGGGAAGCCACCGGGGAGCAGTTTTTT | CANSLAGEATGEQFF
TRBJ2-7 | TRBD2 | TRBV12-3/TRBV12-4 | . | TGTGCCAGCAGTATTCAACTAGTGGGAGGGGATGAACAGTACTTC | CASSIQLVGGDEQYF
TRBJ2-1 | . | TRBV12-3/TRBV12-4 | once | TGTGCCAGCACTTTTGTCGGAATTAGCGGCATGTACAATGAGCAGTTCTTC | CASTFVGISGMYNEQFF
TRBJ2-5 | TRBD2 | TRBV10-3 | medium-sized | TGTGCCATCAGTATAGCGGGGTCCCAAGAGACCCAGTACTTC | CAISIAGSQETQYF
TRBJ2-1 | . | TRBV9 | few | TGTGCCAGCAGCCCACTAGGGGACACGCACAATGAGCAGTTCTTC | CASSPLGDTHNEQFF